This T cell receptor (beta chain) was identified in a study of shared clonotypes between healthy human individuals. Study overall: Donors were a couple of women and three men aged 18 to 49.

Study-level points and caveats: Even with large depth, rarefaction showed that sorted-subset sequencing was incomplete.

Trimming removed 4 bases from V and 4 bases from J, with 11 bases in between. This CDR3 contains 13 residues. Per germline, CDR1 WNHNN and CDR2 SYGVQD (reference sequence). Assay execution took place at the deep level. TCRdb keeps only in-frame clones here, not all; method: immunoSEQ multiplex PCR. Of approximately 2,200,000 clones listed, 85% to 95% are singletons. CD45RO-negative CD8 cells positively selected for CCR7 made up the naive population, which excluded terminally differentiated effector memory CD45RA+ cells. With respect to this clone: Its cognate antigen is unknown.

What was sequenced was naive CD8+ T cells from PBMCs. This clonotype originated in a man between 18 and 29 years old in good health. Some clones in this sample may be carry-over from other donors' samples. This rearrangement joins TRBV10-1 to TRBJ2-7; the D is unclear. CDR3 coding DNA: TGCGCCAGCAGTGTAAAGGGTAGGTACGAGCAGTACTTC. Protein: CASSVKGRYEQYF.